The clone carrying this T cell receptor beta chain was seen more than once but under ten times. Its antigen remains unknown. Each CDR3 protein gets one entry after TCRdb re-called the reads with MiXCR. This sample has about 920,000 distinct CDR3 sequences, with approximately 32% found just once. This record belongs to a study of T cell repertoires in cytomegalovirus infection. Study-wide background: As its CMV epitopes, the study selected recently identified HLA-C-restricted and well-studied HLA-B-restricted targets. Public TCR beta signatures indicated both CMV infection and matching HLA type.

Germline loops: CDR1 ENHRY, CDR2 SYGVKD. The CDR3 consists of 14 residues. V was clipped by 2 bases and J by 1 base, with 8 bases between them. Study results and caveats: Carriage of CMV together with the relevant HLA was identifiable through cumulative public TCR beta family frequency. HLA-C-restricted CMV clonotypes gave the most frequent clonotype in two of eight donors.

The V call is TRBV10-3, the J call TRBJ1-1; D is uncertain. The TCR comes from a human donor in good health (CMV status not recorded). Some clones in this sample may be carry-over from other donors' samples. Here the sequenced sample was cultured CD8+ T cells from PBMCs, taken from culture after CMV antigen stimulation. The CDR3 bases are TGTGCCATCAGTGAGCTCCGGGCGAACACTGAAGCTTTCTTT. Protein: CAISELRANTEAFF.